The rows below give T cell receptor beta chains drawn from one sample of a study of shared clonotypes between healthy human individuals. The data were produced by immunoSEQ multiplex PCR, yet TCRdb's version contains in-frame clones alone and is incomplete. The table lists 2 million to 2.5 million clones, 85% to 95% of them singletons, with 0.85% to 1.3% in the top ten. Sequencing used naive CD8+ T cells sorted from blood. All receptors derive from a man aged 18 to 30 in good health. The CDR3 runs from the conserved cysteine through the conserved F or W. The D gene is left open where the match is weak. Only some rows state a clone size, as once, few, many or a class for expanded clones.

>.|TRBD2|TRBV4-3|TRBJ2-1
TGCGCCAGCAGCCAGGGACTAGCGGGAAATGATGAGCAGTTCTTC
CASSQGLAGNDEQFF
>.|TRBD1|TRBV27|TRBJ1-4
TGTGCCAGCAGTATTACTCTGCCGGGACAGGGGAATGAAAAACTGTTTTTT
CASSITLPGQGNEKLFF
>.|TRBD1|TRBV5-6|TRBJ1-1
TGTGCCAGCAGTTCGGACAGGCCGAACACTGAAGCTTTCTTT
CASSSDRPNTEAFF
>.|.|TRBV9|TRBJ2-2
TGTGCCAGCAGCCCCCTTAACGCCACTATCACCGGGGAGCTGTTTTTT
CASSPLNATITGELFF
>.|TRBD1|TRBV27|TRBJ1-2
TGTGCCAGCAGTCACTCCCAGACAGGGAACTATGGCTACACCTTC
CASSHSQTGNYGYTF
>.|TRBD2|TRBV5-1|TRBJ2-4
TGCGCCAGCAGCTTGGGAGGTAGCGGGGTCCTTGGGGAAAACATTCAGTACTTC
CASSLGGSGVLGENIQYF
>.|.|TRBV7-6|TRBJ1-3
TGTGCCAGCAGCTTGGGGTTACAGGGAGTCGGAAACACCATATATTTT
CASSLGLQGVGNTIYF
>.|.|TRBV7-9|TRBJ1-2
TGTGCCAGCAGCTTATCCGGGTTCTACACCTTC
CASSLSGFYTF
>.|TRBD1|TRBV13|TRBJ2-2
TGTGCCAGCAGCCCACCGGGACAGGAGGCCGGGGAGCTGTTTTTT
CASSPPGQEAGELFF
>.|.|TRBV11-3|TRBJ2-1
TGTGCCAGCAGCCCCATGGGCGGGGCTGGCAATGAGCAGTTCTTC
CASSPMGGAGNEQFF
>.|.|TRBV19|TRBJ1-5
TGTGCCAGTAGTATCTTATTTTTGTGGTTGCCCCAGCATTTT
CASSILFLWLPQHF
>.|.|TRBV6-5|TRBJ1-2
TGTGCCAGCAGTTTTGGGACGCTTTATGGCTACACCTTC
CASSFGTLYGYTF
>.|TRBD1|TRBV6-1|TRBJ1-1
TGTGCCAGCAGGACAGGGGGAGATGTTGAAGCTTTCTTT
CASRTGGDVEAFF
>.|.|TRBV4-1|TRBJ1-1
TGCGCCAGCAGCCAAGGACAGAGGAACACTGAAGCTTTCTTT
CASSQGQRNTEAFF
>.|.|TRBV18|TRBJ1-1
TGTGCCAGCTCACCACCGATAGCTGTGAACACTGAAGCTTTCTTT
CASSPPIAVNTEAFF
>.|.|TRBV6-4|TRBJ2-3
TGTGCCAGCAGTGATGAAGGGGGGAATACGCAGTATTTT
CASSDEGGNTQYF
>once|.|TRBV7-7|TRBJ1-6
TGTGCTAGCAGCTTACGGGGGACGGGCAGGGAGAATTCACCCCTCCACTTT
CASSLRGTGRENSPLHF